Shown below are 22 T cell receptor beta chains from a single sample sequenced in a study of T cells in tumors after PD-1 blockade. TCRdb's copy holds only in-frame clones and misses some; the assay was immunoSEQ multiplex PCR. Here the sample spans fewer than 25,000 clones, roughly four fifths being singletons. The specimen was PBMCs, collected after anti-PD-1 treatment. The origin of the receptors is a human donor with basal cell carcinoma.

This clone was recorded only once. The V call is TRBV7-8, the J call TRBJ1-2; D is unclear. This CDR3 contains 15 residues. Trimming took off 1 base at V and 2 bases at J, with 11 bases between the two ends. Germline V gene lookup returns CDR1 SGHVS and CDR2 FQNEAQ. CDR3 in amino acids: CASSLVLSGNYGYTF. The CDR3 DNA reads as TGTGCCAGCAGCTTAGTTCTCTCTGGAAACTATGGCTACACCTTC.

This chain connects TRBV4-2 to TRBJ2-1; TRBD1 aligns across 7 bases. V was pared by 6 bases and J by 0 bases, with 8 bases of the junction left unmatched. The CDR3 is 16 amino acids. Germline loops: CDR1 LGHNA, CDR2 YNFKEQ. CDR3 nucleotide sequence: TGTGCCAGCAGTCCCGCCGGGACAGTCTCCTACAATGAGCAGTTCTTC. This codes for CASSPAGTVSYNEQFF.

V gene TRBV7-2 combines with J gene TRBJ1-2; 10 positions agree with TRBD1. The germline V gene encodes CDR1 SGHTA and CDR2 FQGNSA. J lost 5 bases, V lost 4 bases, and 10 bases had no gene match. This CDR3 has 16 residues. The CDR3 reads CASSSRHRQGAYGYTF. The CDR3 DNA is TGTGCCAGCAGCTCACGTCACCGACAGGGGGCTTATGGCTACACCTTC.

The CDR3 region is CASRTMGPNEKLFF. CDR3 coding DNA: TGCGCCAGCAGGACAATGGGTCCGAATGAAAAACTGTTTTTT. This chain joins TRBV5-1 and TRBJ1-4; D not certain. Per the germline V gene, CDR1 is SGHRS and CDR2 is YFSETQ. This CDR3 has 14 residues. V lost 5 bases and J lost 5, with 13 bases in between.

The V and J genes are TRBV29-1 and TRBJ1-1, with 8 positions matching TRBD1. Germline V lookup: CDR1 SQVTM, CDR2 ANQGSEA. The V and J ends lost 3 bases and 8 bases, in that order; junction bases with no gene match: 11. The CDR3 is 14 residues long. This CDR3 reads CSVEKFFGQGEAFF. CDR3 nucleotide sequence: TGCAGCGTTGAGAAGTTTTTTGGACAGGGAGAAGCTTTCTTT.

The chain joins TRBV5-6 to TRBJ1-2, with D tentatively TRBD1 (5 bases). Germline lookup yields CDR1 SGHDT and CDR2 YYEEEE. Deletions cut 2 bases from V and 8 bases from J, with 16 bases between. This CDR3 contains 14 residues. CDR3: CASSLPQAAWGYTF. In DNA form, the CDR3 reads TGTGCCAGCAGCTTACCACAGGCGGCATGGGGCTACACCTTC.

This CDR3 is CSARGGDRLYGYTF. DNA of the CDR3: TGCAGTGCTCGTGGCGGCGACCGCCTCTATGGCTACACCTTC. J is TRBJ1-2 and V is TRBV20-1, with D uncertain. Germline lookup yields CDR1 DFQATT and CDR2 SNEGSKA (reference sequence). Deletions cut 5 bases from V and 4 bases from J, with 17 bases between. The CDR3 covers 14 residues.

This rearrangement joins TRBV6-4 to TRBJ1-6; D not resolved. In germline, CDR1 is MRHNA, CDR2 SNTAGT. There are 13 residues in the CDR3. Between the trimmed V and J ends, which lost 6 bases and 9 bases, there was a span of 12 bases. DNA for the CDR3: TGTGCCAGCAGCGAGGACCGGGGTTCACCCCTCCACTTT. It yields the protein CASSEDRGSPLHF.

This chain uses TRBV6-1 with TRBJ1-5; D gene ambiguous. This CDR3 comprises 14 residues. V was pared by 3 bases and J by 4 bases, with 10 bases between. The germline gives CDR1 MNHNS, CDR2 SASEGT. This chain's CDR3 is CASSERVANQPQHF. The CDR3, as DNA: TGTGCCAGCAGTGAGAGAGTGGCAAATCAGCCCCAGCATTTT.

The chain has TRBV6-4 and TRBJ2-3, with unresolved D. This CDR3 comprises 15 residues. V lost 2 bases and J lost 1, with 10 bases in between. The germline CDR1 and CDR2 sequences are MRHNA and SNTAGT. CDR3 amino acids: CASSDSLVGTDTQYF. CDR3 bases: TGTGCCAGCAGTGACAGCCTTGTCGGCACAGATACGCAGTATTTT.

The chain combines TRBV15 with TRBJ2-7; 11 bases align to TRBD2. Germline V lookup: CDR1 LNHNV, CDR2 YYDKDF (reference sequence). After removal of 3 bases from V and 3 bases from J, the junction contained 7 bases not matched to a gene. This CDR3 comprises 16 residues. CDR3 amino acids: CATSRPGLADYYEQYF. DNA of the CDR3: TGTGCCACCAGCAGGCCGGGACTAGCGGACTACTACGAGCAGTACTTC.

This rearrangement joins TRBV9 to TRBJ1-2; 11 positions agree with TRBD1. The germline V gene encodes CDR1 SGDLS and CDR2 YYNGEE. The CDR3 runs to 16 residues. V was clipped by 4 bases and J by 4 bases; unmatched bases: 9. The CDR3 nucleotides are TGTGCCAGCAGCTCACGTACCGGGACAGGGGGCTATGGCTACACCTTC. Translated, it gives CASSSRTGTGGYGYTF.

The rearrangement joins TRBV7-2 to TRBJ2-5; D is possibly TRBD2 (6 bases). Germline V gives CDR1 SGHTA, CDR2 FQGNSA. Trimming pared 1 base from V and 7 bases from J, leaving 16 bases between. The CDR3 loop spans 15 amino acids. The chain's CDR3 is CASSLGGLKTGTQYF. In DNA form, the CDR3 reads TGTGCCAGCAGCTTAGGGGGACTCAAAACGGGGACCCAGTACTTC.

The chain is built from TRBV6-6 and TRBJ1-4; no clear D gene. V gave up 6 bases and J gave up 4 bases, with 3 bases separating them. The CDR3 totals 11 residues. The V gene's germline CDR1 is MNHNY and CDR2 SVGAGI (reference sequence). In nucleotides, the CDR3 is TGTGCCAGCAGCAATAATGAAAAACTGTTTTTT. It encodes CASSNNEKLFF.

The chain carries TRBV30 and TRBJ1-4; TRBD1 agrees at 9 bases. Germline V CDR1 and CDR2: GTSNPN, SVGIG (reference sequence). This CDR3 contains 15 residues. V gave up 3 bases and J gave up 7 bases; unmatched junction bases: 9. CDR3 coding DNA: TGTGCCTGGAGACCGGGACAGGGTATAGGTGAAAAACTGTTTTTT. This translates into CAWRPGQGIGEKLFF.

V and J are TRBV12-3 or TRBV12-4 and TRBJ1-2, with TRBD1 as a possible D gene (5 bases). V lost 6 bases, J lost 2 bases, and 10 bases lay in between. The CDR3 runs 13 residues. The CDR3 is CASSPSGNYGYTF. The CDR3 DNA reads as TGTGCCAGCAGCCCCTCAGGGAACTATGGCTACACCTTC.

This chain connects TRBV30 to TRBJ2-4; a weak D match, TRBD1 (6 bases). The CDR3 is 13 amino acids. Trimming cost V 0 bases and J 8 bases, with 11 bases left between them. CDR1 and CDR2 (germline): GTSNPN, SVGIG (reference sequence). The CDR3 here is CAWSVPAGDIQYF. CDR3 nucleotides: TGTGCCTGGAGTGTACCCGCAGGGGACATTCAGTACTTC.

This clone is a singleton in its sample. The chain links TRBV5-4 to TRBJ2-4, with TRBD1 identical over 7 bases. Germline V lookup: CDR1 SGHNT, CDR2 YYREEE (reference sequence). The CDR3 spans 16 residues. V trimming: 2 bases; J trimming: 1 base; junction bases outside the gene matches: 6. CDR3 residues: CASSLRQGSAKNIQYF. The CDR3, as DNA: TGTGCCAGCAGCTTACGACAGGGCTCGGCCAAAAACATTCAGTACTTC. Based on the CDR3 plus reference TRBV5-4 and TRBJ2-4, the full variable domain is ETGVTQSPTHLIKTRGQQVTLRCSSQSGHNTVSWYQQALGQGPQFIFQYYREEENGRGNFPPRFSGLQFPNYSSELNVNALELDDSALYLCASSLRQGSAKNIQYFGAGTRLSVL.

The chain carries TRBV5-4 and TRBJ2-3, with D unresolved. The CDR3 is 13 residues long. Germline-derived CDR1 and CDR2 are SGHNT and YYREEE (reference sequence). V lost 0 bases and J 6 bases, leaving 8 bases between the germline ends. CDR3 sequence: CASSLVGTDTQYF. CDR3 DNA sequence: TGTGCCAGCAGCTTGGTAGGTACGGATACGCAGTATTTT.

This chain uses TRBV30 with TRBJ1-6; weak D call: TRBD1 (5 bases). Germline V gene lookup returns CDR1 GTSNPN and CDR2 SVGIG (reference sequence). The V gene lost 3 bases and the J gene lost 9 bases, with 9 bases spanning the gap. The CDR3 length is 12 residues. The CDR3: CAWRGTSSPLHF. CDR3 sequence (DNA): TGTGCCTGGAGAGGGACGAGTTCACCCCTCCACTTT.

This rearrangement joins TRBV3-1 (or the pseudogene TRBV3-2) to TRBJ1-2; a possible D gene is TRBD1 (5 bases). This CDR3 has 15 amino acids. Trimming removed 1 base at V and 8 bases at J, with 17 bases between. Germline V gene data show CDR1 as LGHDT and CDR2 as YNNKEL (reference sequence). The CDR3 loop is CASSQGRAIATGYTF. In nucleotides, the CDR3 is TGTGCCAGCAGCCAAGGCAGGGCAATCGCAACGGGCTACACCTTC.

The rearrangement uses TRBV9 and TRBJ1-1; TRBD1 is a possible D gene (5 bases). Per germline, CDR1 SGDLS and CDR2 YYNGEE. V was trimmed by 0 bases and J by 4 bases, leaving 7 bases between them. This CDR3 comprises 13 residues. The CDR3 sequence: CASSVDGATEAFF. The CDR3, as DNA: TGTGCCAGCAGCGTAGACGGGGCCACTGAAGCTTTCTTT.